Each of the 23 T cell receptor beta chains below was sequenced from the same sample in a study of cytomegalovirus exposure and HLA in healthy donors. This PCR relied on a set of 60 Vbeta primers and 13 Jbeta primers. The repertoire was sequenced with immunoSEQ multiplex PCR; TCRdb's copy has only in-frame clones and lacks some. The table lists about 200,000 clones, about 80% of them singletons. The sequenced sample was PBMCs. Receptors were obtained from a young woman in good health and CMV-seronegative.

This clone was counted between two and nine times. The chain has TRBV28 and TRBJ1-2; D is uncertain. In germline, CDR1 is MDHEN, CDR2 SYDVKM. V was trimmed by 9 bases and J by 5 bases, leaving 16 bases between them. The CDR3 covers 13 residues. CDR3 residues: CASRSGQAYGYTF. DNA for the CDR3: TGTGCCAGTCGAAGTGGGCAGGCTTATGGCTACACCTTC.

This sequence joins TRBV7-8 and TRBJ1-3; unclear D gene. V lost 3 bases to trimming and J lost 4 bases, with 10 bases between them. The CDR3 length is 14 residues. CDR1 SGHVS and CDR2 FQNEAQ come from the germline V gene. In DNA form, the CDR3 reads TGTGCCAGCAGCTTCACAGTTCGGGGAAACACCATATATTTT. This codes for CASSFTVRGNTIYF.

The rearrangement uses TRBV5-1 and TRBJ2-5; D gene uncertain. The V end was cut by 0 bases, the J end by 5 bases, with 5 bases between. In germline, CDR1 is SGHRS, CDR2 YFSETQ. This CDR3 region has 12 residues. CDR3 region: CASSLGVETQYF. In nucleotides, the CDR3 is TGCGCCAGCAGCTTGGGCGTGGAGACCCAGTACTTC.

The chain is built from TRBV13 and TRBJ2-1; 9 bases line up with TRBD2. V was pared by 8 bases and J by 9 bases, with 11 bases of the junction left unmatched. The CDR3 consists of 14 residues. The germline V gene encodes CDR1 PRHDT and CDR2 FYEKMQ (reference sequence). The CDR3 bases are TGTGCCAGCCAGGAAGGCGGGAGGGTCGGTGAGCAGTTCTTC. Its protein product is CASQEGGRVGEQFF.

This chain connects TRBV7-7 to TRBJ2-1, with D unclear. V was trimmed by 1 base and J by 0 bases, leaving 7 bases between them. Germline CDR1 SSHAT, CDR2 FNYEAQ (reference sequence). The length of the CDR3 is 15 residues. The CDR3 loop reads CASSLDRSSYNEQFF. The CDR3, as DNA: TGTGCCAGCAGCTTAGACCGGAGCTCCTACAATGAGCAGTTCTTC.

The CDR3 nucleotides read TGTGCCAGCAGTAGTCCCTGGGCAGGTGAAGCTTTCTTT. As protein: CASSSPWAGEAFF. The chain carries TRBV27 and TRBJ1-1; no clear D. The CDR3 runs to 13 residues. Germline-derived CDR1 and CDR2 are MNHEY and SMNVEV (reference sequence). The ends were cut back, 5 bases at V and 7 bases at J, with 14 bases in the middle.

On this clone: One end of the junction varies from germline; a read error may be responsible. The chain joins TRBV15 to TRBJ1-2, with 7 nucleotides matching TRBD1. CDR3 size: 14 residues. The germline gives CDR1 LNHNV, CDR2 YYDKDF (reference sequence). The CDR3 loop reads CATSRDRQGYGYPF. For the CDR3, the DNA is TGTGCCACCAGCAGAGATCGACAGGGCTATGGCTACCCCTTC.

The V call is TRBV7-9, the J call TRBJ1-1; 8 bases match TRBD1. This CDR3 region has 15 residues. Trimming removed 1 base from V and 5 bases from J; junction bases left unmatched: 6. The V gene's germline CDR1 is SEHNR and CDR2 FQNEAQ (reference sequence). The CDR3 region is CASSLGKTGGTEAFF. The CDR3 nucleotides are TGTGCCAGCAGCTTAGGGAAAACAGGGGGAACTGAAGCTTTCTTT. Full variable domain (rest looked up from reference TRBV7-9 and TRBJ1-1): DTGVSQNPRHKITKRGQNVTFRCDPISEHNRLYWYRQTLGQGPEFLTYFQNEAQLEKSRLLSDRFSAERPKGSFSTLEIQRTEQGDSAMYLCASSLGKTGGTEAFFGQGTRLTVV.

V gene TRBV2 combines with J gene TRBJ1-5; 10 bases align to TRBD1. Trimming at V came to 10 bases and at J to 7 bases, leaving 13 bases not matched to a gene. Germline CDR1 reads SNHLY; CDR2 reads FYNNEI. The CDR3 sequence is 15 residues long. CDR3 bases: TGTGCCACCCAGCCGACAGGGGGCTCGAGACAGCCCCAGCATTTT. Residues: CATQPTGGSRQPQHF.

This chain links TRBV28 with TRBJ2-1; 7 bases are a match to TRBD1. Germline assignment: CDR1 MDHEN and CDR2 SYDVKM. The J segment lost 4 bases and the V segment lost 6 bases, leaving 6 bases of the junction unmatched. The CDR3 is 14 amino acids. CDR3 nucleotides: TGTGCCAGCAGCTTGGACAGGTATTACAATGAGCAGTTCTTC. Translation: CASSLDRYYNEQFF. The full variable domain, in which reference TRBV28 and TRBJ2-1 provide the parts outside the CDR3, is DVKVTQSSRYLVKRTGEKVFLECVQDMDHENMFWYRQDPGLGLRLIYFSYDVKMKEKGDIPEGYSVSREKKERFSLILESASTNQTSMYLCASSLDRYYNEQFFGPGTRLTVL.

V is TRBV19 and J is TRBJ1-2, with a weak D call TRBD1 (6 bases). The CDR3 has 14 residues. The germline gives CDR1 LNHDA, CDR2 SQIVND (reference sequence). Trimming took off 3 bases at V and 1 base at J, with 9 bases between the two ends. The CDR3 DNA is TGTGCCAGTAGTATCCCGGGACATAACTATGGCTACACCTTC. Translated: CASSIPGHNYGYTF.

The chain links TRBV29-1 to TRBJ1-4; TRBD1 agrees at 9 bases. The CDR3 has 17 residues. J was trimmed by 0 bases and V by 3 bases; bases with no gene match: 8. Germline loops: CDR1 SQVTM, CDR2 ANQGSEA. The CDR3: CSVDDRGSSATNEKLFF. The CDR3 coding sequence is TGCAGCGTTGACGACAGGGGGTCGTCTGCAACTAATGAAAAACTGTTTTTT.

As regards this clone: One end of the junction varies from germline; a read error may be responsible. V gene TRBV7-9 combines with J gene TRBJ2-7, with 7 bases aligning to TRBD1. The length of the CDR3 is 13 residues. Germline CDR1 and CDR2: SEHNR and FQNEAQ (reference sequence). The chain's CDR3 is CSSSLRGRYEQYF. The CDR3 DNA follows: TGTTCCAGCAGCTTAAGGGGGCGATACGAGCAGTACTTC.

As concerns this clone: The junction and the germline gene differ at one end; a read error may be behind it. The identical CDR3 is also encoded by other nucleotide sequences in the sample. J is TRBJ2-1 and V is TRBV7-9, with a weak D call TRBD1 (5 bases). Germline V gene lookup returns CDR1 SEHNR and CDR2 FQNEAQ (reference sequence). The CDR3 consists of 16 residues. Written as DNA, the CDR3 is TGCGCCAGCAGCTCCGTAAACAGGAGCTCCTACAATGAGCAGTTCTTC. Translated, it gives CASSSVNRSSYNEQFF.

J is TRBJ2-7 and V is TRBV5-1, with 10 bases aligning to TRBD2. V was pared by 4 bases and J by 1 base, with 8 bases of the junction left unmatched. This CDR3 has 16 amino acids. CDR1 and CDR2 (germline): SGHRS, YFSETQ. The CDR3 coding sequence is TGCGCCAGCAGCCGGATACTAGCGGGGCTTTCCTACGAGCAGTACTTC. Translation gives CASSRILAGLSYEQYF.

The chain couples TRBV6-1 to TRBJ1-4, with 7 bases aligning to TRBD1. The CDR3 is made up of 14 amino acids. The germline V gene has CDR1 MNHNS and CDR2 SASEGT. With V trimmed by 5 bases and J by 4 bases, 4 bases remained unmatched. The CDR3 coding sequence is TGTGCCAGCAGTCGGGGACAGATTAATGAAAAACTGTTTTTT. Protein sequence: CASSRGQINEKLFF.

The rearrangement uses TRBV9 and TRBJ1-1; no reliable D call. V was shortened by 4 bases and J by 1 base, with 20 bases between the two germline ends. This CDR3 has 17 residues. The germline V gene has CDR1 SGDLS and CDR2 YYNGEE. The CDR3 DNA reads TGTGCCAGCAGCATATCCGGGAGTGGGGAAGGGAACACTGAAGCTTTCTTT. It encodes CASSISGSGEGNTEAFF. Combining the CDR3 with reference TRBV9 and TRBJ1-1 gives the whole variable domain DSGVTQTPKHLITATGQRVTLRCSPRSGDLSVYWYQQSLDQGLQFLIQYYNGEERAKGNILERFSAQQFPDLHSELNLSSLELGDSALYFCASSISGSGEGNTEAFFGQGTRLTVV.

CDR3 sequence reads: CASSKGTSGRTDEQFF. CDR3 in DNA: TGTGCCAGCAGCAAAGGGACTAGCGGGAGGACGGATGAGCAGTTCTTC. The chain is built from TRBV9 and TRBJ2-1; the match to TRBD2 covers 15 bases. The J segment lost 8 bases and the V segment lost 4 bases, leaving 7 bases of the junction unmatched. Germline V gives CDR1 SGDLS, CDR2 YYNGEE. The CDR3 runs 16 residues.

The chain employs TRBV7-8 and TRBJ1-2; the D is unclear. CDR3 length: 12 amino acids. Germline loops: CDR1 SGHVS, CDR2 FQNEAQ. Deletions cut 5 bases from V and 8 bases from J, with 12 bases between. CDR3: CASSHRLEGYTF. The CDR3 bases are TGTGCCAGCAGCCATCGACTGGAGGGCTACACCTTC. The variable domain in full, completed from reference TRBV7-8 and TRBJ1-2, reads GAGVSQSPRYKVAKRGQDVALRCDPISGHVSLFWYQQALGQGPEFLTYFQNEAQLDKSGLPSDRFFAERPEGSVSTLKIQRTQQEDSAVYLCASSHRLEGYTFGSGTRLTVV.

The V call is TRBV9, the J call TRBJ2-3; D is possibly TRBD2 (6 bases). Germline V gives CDR1 SGDLS, CDR2 YYNGEE. The germline V and J ends were trimmed by 0 bases and 3 bases, with 8 bases remaining between them. This CDR3 has 14 amino acids. The CDR3 sequence: CASSVAGVTDTQYF. The CDR3 DNA is TGTGCCAGCAGCGTAGCGGGAGTGACAGATACGCAGTATTTT.

V gene TRBV9 combines with J gene TRBJ1-2; D ambiguous. Looked up from germline, CDR1 is SGDLS and CDR2 is YYNGEE. The length of the CDR3 is 14 residues. The V end was cut by 2 bases, the J end by 0 bases, with 8 bases between. The CDR3 loop is CASSVGPANYGYTF. The CDR3 nucleotides are TGTGCCAGCAGCGTCGGTCCCGCTAACTATGGCTACACCTTC.

The chain has TRBV7-9 and TRBJ1-2, with 7 bases aligning to TRBD1. CDR1 and CDR2 (germline): SEHNR, FQNEAQ (reference sequence). The length of the CDR3 is 12 residues. J gave up 6 bases and V 5 bases, and 3 bases lay outside the gene matches. The CDR3 coding sequence is TGTGCCAGCAGCCGGACAGGAGATGGCTACACCTTC. Its protein is CASSRTGDGYTF.

The sample holds one count of this clone. The chain carries TRBV7-9 and TRBJ2-5; 7 bases fit TRBD2. This CDR3 region has 14 residues. Germline loops: CDR1 SEHNR, CDR2 FQNEAQ (reference sequence). V lost 3 bases, J lost 1 base, and 2 bases stayed unmatched. The CDR3 protein is CASSFASGQETQYF. The CDR3 DNA is TGTGCCAGCAGCTTCGCTAGCGGCCAAGAGACCCAGTACTTC.